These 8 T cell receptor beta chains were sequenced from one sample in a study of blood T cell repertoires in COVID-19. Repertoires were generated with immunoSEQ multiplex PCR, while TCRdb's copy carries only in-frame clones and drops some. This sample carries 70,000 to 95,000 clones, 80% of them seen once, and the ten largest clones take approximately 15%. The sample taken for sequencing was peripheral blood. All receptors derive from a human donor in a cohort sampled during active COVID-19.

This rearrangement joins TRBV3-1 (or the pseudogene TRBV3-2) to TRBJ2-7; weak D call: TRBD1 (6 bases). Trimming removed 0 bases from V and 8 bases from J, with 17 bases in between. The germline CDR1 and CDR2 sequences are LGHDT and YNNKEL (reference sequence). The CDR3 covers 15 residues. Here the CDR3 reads CASSQEEGQSTKQYF. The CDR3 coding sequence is TGTGCCAGCAGCCAAGAGGAAGGACAGTCTACGAAGCAGTACTTC.

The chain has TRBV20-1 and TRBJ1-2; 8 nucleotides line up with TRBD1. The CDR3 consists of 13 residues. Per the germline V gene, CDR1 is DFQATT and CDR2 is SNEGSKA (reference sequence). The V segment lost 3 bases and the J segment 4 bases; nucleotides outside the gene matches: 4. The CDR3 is CSASVGQAYGYTF. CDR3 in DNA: TGCAGTGCTAGTGTGGGACAGGCCTATGGCTACACCTTC.

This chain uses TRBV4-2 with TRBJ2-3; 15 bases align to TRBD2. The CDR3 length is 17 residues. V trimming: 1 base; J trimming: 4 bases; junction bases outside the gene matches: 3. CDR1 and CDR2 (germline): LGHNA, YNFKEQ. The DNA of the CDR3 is TGTGCCAGCAGCCAAGGGACTAGCGGGGGGGGAGCAGATACGCAGTATTTT. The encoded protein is CASSQGTSGGGADTQYF.

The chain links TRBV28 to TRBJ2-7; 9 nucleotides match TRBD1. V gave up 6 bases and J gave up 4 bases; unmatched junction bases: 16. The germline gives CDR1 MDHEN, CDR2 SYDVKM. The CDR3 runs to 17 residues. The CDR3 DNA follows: TGTGCCAGCAGCTCAGAGGCGGCGGACAGGGGAAATTACGAGCAGTACTTC. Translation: CASSSEAADRGNYEQYF. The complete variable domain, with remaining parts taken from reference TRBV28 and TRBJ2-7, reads DVKVTQSSRYLVKRTGEKVFLECVQDMDHENMFWYRQDPGLGLRLIYFSYDVKMKEKGDIPEGYSVSREKKERFSLILESASTNQTSMYLCASSSEAADRGNYEQYFGPGTRLTVT.

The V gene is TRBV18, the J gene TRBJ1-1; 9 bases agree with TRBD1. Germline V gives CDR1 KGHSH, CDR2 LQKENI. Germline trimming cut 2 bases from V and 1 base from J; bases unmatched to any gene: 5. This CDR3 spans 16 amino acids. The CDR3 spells CASSPGPGQGNTEAFF. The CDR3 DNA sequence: TGTGCCAGCTCACCAGGACCGGGACAGGGGAACACTGAAGCTTTCTTT.

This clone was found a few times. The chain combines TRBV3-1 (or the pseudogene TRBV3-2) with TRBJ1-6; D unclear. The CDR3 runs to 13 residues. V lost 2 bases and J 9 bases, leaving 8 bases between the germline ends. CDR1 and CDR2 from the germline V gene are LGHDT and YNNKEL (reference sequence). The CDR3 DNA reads TGTGCCAGCAGCCAATTAGAGGGTTCACCCCTCCACTTT. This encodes CASSQLEGSPLHF.

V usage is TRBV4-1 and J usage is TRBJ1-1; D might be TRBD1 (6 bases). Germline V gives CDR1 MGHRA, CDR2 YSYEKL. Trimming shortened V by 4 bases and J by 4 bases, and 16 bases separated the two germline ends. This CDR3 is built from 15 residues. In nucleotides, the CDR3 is TGCGCCAGCAGCCCGAGGGGGGGTGAGACCACTGAAGCTTTCTTT. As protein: CASSPRGGETTEAFF.

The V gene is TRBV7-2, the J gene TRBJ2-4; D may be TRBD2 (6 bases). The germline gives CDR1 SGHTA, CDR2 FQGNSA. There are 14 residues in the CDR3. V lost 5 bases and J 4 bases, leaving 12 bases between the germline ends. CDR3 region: CASSPAREKNIQYF. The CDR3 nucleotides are TGTGCCAGCAGCCCAGCCCGGGAGAAAAACATTCAGTACTTC.